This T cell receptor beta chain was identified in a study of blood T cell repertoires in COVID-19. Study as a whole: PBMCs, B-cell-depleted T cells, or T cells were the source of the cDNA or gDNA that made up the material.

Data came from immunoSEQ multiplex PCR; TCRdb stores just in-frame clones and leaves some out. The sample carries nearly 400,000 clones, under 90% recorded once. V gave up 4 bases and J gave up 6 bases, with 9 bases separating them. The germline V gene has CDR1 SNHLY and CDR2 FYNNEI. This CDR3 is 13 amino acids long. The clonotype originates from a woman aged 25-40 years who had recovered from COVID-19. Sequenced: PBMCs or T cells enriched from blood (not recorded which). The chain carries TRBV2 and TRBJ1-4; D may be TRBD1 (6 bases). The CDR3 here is CASSGQGYEKLFF. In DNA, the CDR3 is TGTGCCAGCAGTGGTCAGGGGTATGAAAAACTGTTTTTT.